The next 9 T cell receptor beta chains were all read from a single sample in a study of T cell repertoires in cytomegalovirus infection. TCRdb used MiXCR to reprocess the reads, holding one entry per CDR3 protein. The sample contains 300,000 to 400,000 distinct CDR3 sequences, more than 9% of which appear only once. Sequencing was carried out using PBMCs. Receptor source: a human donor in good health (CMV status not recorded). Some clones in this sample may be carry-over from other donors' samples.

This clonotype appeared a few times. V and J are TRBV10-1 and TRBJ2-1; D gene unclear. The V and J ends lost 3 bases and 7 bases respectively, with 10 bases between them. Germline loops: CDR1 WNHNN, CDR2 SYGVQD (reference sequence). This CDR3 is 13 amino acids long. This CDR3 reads CASSDPGLNEQFF. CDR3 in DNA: TGCGCCAGCAGTGATCCGGGTCTTAATGAGCAGTTCTTC.

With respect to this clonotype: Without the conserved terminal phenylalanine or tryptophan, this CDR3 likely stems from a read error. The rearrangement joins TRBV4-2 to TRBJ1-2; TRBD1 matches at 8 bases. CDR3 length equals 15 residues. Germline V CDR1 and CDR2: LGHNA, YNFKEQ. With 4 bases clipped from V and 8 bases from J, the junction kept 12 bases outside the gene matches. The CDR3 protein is CASSLPGQGLSGYTV. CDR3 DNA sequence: TGTGCCAGCAGCCTACCCGGACAGGGTCTGTCAGGCTACACCGTC.

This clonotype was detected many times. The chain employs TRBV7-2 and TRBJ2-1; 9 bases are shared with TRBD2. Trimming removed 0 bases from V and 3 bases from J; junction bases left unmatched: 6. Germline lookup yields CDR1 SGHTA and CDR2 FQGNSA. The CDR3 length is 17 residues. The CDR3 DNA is TGTGCCAGCAGCTTAGCCACGAGCGGGGGGATCTACAATGAGCAGTTCTTC. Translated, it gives CASSLATSGGIYNEQFF.

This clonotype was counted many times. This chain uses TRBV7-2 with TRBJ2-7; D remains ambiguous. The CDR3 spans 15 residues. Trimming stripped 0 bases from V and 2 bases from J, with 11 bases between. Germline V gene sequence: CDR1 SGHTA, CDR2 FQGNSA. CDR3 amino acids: CASSLALGSPYEQYF. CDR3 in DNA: TGTGCCAGCAGCTTAGCGCTAGGCAGCCCCTACGAGCAGTACTTC. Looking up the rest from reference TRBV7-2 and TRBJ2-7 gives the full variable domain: GAGVSQSPSNKVTEKGKDVELRCDPISGHTALYWYRQSLGQGLEFLIYFQGNSAPDKSGLPSDRFSAERTGGSVSTLTIQRTQQEDSAVYLCASSLALGSPYEQYFGPGTRLTVT.

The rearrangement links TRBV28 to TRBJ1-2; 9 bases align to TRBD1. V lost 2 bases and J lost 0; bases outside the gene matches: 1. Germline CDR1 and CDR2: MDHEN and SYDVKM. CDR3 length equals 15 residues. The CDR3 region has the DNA TGTGCCAGCAGTTTAGGGACAGGGCCTAACTATGGCTACACCTTC. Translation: CASSLGTGPNYGYTF.

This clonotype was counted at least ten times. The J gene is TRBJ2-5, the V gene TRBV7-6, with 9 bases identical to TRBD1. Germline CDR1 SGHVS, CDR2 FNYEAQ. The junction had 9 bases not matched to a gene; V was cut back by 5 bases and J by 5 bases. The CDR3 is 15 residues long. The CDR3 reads CASSANTGGRETQYF. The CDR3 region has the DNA TGTGCCAGCAGCGCAAACACAGGGGGCCGGGAGACCCAGTACTTC.

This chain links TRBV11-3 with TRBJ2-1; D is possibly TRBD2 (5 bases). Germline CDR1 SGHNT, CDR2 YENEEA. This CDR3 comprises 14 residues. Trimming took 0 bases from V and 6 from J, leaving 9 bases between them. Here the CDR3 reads CASSLEASRNEQFF. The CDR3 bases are TGTGCCAGCAGCTTAGAGGCTAGCCGCAATGAGCAGTTCTTC.

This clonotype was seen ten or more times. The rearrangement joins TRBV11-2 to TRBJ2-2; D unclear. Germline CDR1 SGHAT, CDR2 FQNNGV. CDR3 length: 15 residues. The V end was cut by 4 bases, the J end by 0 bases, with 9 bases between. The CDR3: CASSWFRTNTGELFF. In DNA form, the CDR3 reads TGTGCCAGCAGCTGGTTCAGGACGAACACCGGGGAGCTGTTTTTT.

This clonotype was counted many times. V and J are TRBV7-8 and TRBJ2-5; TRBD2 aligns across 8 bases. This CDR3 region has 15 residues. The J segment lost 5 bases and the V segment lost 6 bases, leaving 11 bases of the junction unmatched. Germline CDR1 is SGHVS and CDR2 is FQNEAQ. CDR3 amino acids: CASSSIRTSLETQYF. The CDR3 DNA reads TGTGCCAGCAGTTCAATCCGGACTAGCCTCGAGACCCAGTACTTC.